This T cell receptor (beta chain) was captured by sequencing in a study of cytomegalovirus exposure and HLA in healthy donors. Study-level results: Associated with cytomegalovirus, according to the listing, were 150 to 200 TCR beta chains.

In regard to this clone: Its antigen remains unknown.

The protocol was immunoSEQ multiplex PCR, while the TCRdb copy is restricted to in-frame clones and leaves out a portion. The profile covers around 140,000 clones, with about 88% appearing a single time and over 1% taken by the ten largest. Germline V gene sequence: CDR1 KGHSH, CDR2 LQKENI. This CDR3 is 14 amino acids long. Trimming stripped 2 bases from V and 7 bases from J, with 12 bases between. The sequenced sample was PBMCs. The genes are TRBV18 and TRBJ2-1; D unclear. This receptor was taken from a young woman in good health and CMV-seronegative. The CDR3: CASSPIQIQNEQFF. CDR3 in DNA: TGTGCCAGCTCACCAATCCAGATTCAAAATGAGCAGTTCTTC.